This T cell receptor beta chain appears in the sequencing data of a study of T cells in narcolepsy. Study-wide results and caveats: Healthy controls reportedly lacked the autoreactive clonotypes serially found in patients' blood. No autoreactive T cell clone sequences appeared in some memory CD4+ repertoires. HCRT-specific and TRIB2-specific autoreactive clonotypes appeared among same-patient CSF and blood CD4+ clonotypes.

Here immunoSEQ multiplex PCR was the method, and the copy in TCRdb shows in-frame clones only, minus some. The table shows around 20,000 clones, with 92% occurring only once. The CDR3 runs 13 residues. CDR1 and CDR2 from the germline V gene are MGHRA and YSYEKL. Trimming at V came to 4 bases and at J to 9 bases, leaving 2 bases not matched to a gene. Comment on this clone: Its antigen remains unidentified.

The chain uses TRBV4-1 and TRBJ2-1; 11 bases map to TRBD1. Sequencing was performed on CD45RA- memory CD4+ T cells from PBMCs. The clonotype comes from a human donor with narcolepsy. CDR3 region: CASSRTGGGEQFF. The DNA of the CDR3 is TGCGCCAGCAGCCGGACAGGGGGCGGTGAGCAGTTCTTC.